This T cell receptor (beta chain) was captured by sequencing in a study of blood T cells in healthy people across ages (dated by TCRdb to 2014 to 2015). Study-level background: In model experiments, template switching captured roughly one uniquely barcoded TCR beta cDNA molecule for every two T cells. Four age groups were formed from the donors: young (average approximately 15 years), middle-aged (just under 40), aged (over 55) and long-lived (around 82). To avoid experimental bias, donors of different ages were randomly spread across the sequencing lanes. The study measured age-related changes in TCR beta repertoire diversity using deep sequencing normalized with unique cDNA molecular identifiers. Two additional independent replicas of 1 million unique cDNA reads from the same blood draw were analyzed for two donors (one aged 18 to 30 and one aged 80 or older). What the authors observed across the whole study: As age increased, observed TCR beta diversity per million T cells dropped in a roughly linear way, and a significant reduction was already evident by age 40. Estimates of total diversity based on one million sequenced T cells were considered lower bounds and underestimates. The percentage of naive T cells measured by flow cytometry correlated strongly with observed TCR beta diversity. Bulk unsorted PBMC profiling prevented conclusive comparison of naive and antigen-experienced compartments. Because the CMV infection status of the donors was unknown, age-related changes in expanded clonotypes may potentially have been confounded. Compared with the aged group, more naive CD4+ T cells, fewer expanded clones and increased TCR diversity were shown by the long-lived group, suggesting age selection.

V is shortened by 5 bases, J by 4 bases, and the region joining them spans 18 bases. CDR1 and CDR2, per the germline V gene, are SGHRS and YFSETQ. Spanning cysteine to phenylalanine, the CDR3 consists of 15 amino acids. CDR3 DNA only is kept here, 45 bases in frame from base 1. The library was produced with 5' RACE. Reads for this sample came from an Illumina HiSeq 2500. A second PCR of about 6 to 12 cycles was performed with a sample-barcoded 5' primer and a J-beta primer mix. A unique molecular identifier was introduced onto each TCR beta cDNA molecule by a template-switch 5' adaptor carrying 12 random nucleotides. At least 3 million CDR3-containing paired-end reads were obtained from each sample. First-strand cDNA was synthesized from all RNA with the Mint cDNA synthesis kit, primed by a TRBC-specific oligonucleotide. Following uracil-DNA glycosylase treatment, a first 18-cycle PCR with universal primers M1SS and BC2_uni_R was performed on all cDNA. The authors' pipeline ran thus. Each sample was normalized by randomly selecting 1 million high-quality reads, each carrying a distinct molecular identifier. Instead of being binned into consensus sequences, reads with shared molecular identifiers were discarded. MiTCR, set to a Q25 quality threshold and the strictest error-elimination algorithm, was used for CDR3 identification, clonotype clustering and error correction. Lower-bound total TCR beta diversity was estimated with a nonparametric unseen species model using Euler transformation. TCRdb handled the public reads itself, with Q25 trimming in fastp and clone calling in MiXCR, and kept productive beta chains. Each entry merges the rows of one CDR3 protein and shows their most common DNA and genes. The V and J calls were determined by TCRdb, not by the authors. The sample records 800,000 to 1,000,000 distinct CDR3 sequences, around 46% of which are singletons. The ten largest clones capture around 15% of the sample.

This clonotype has just a few counts. Its antigen is currently not known. It has no much larger one-base neighbor in the sample; base qualities were not kept. The donors were roughly 40 Caucasian individuals from Russia, aged roughly 6 to 90 years, who were systemically healthy. Approximately 9.3 milliliters of peripheral blood were collected from each donor into EDTA-treated Vacutainer tubes. Ficoll-Paque density-gradient centrifugation was used to isolate PBMCs, with at least 7 million obtained per sample. Trizol reagent was used to extract total RNA from PBMCs, with at least 5 micrograms per sample. For every donor, flow cytometry on a PBMC aliquot measured the percentage of naive CD45RAhigh/CD27high T cells.

The sequence is built from TRBV5-1 and TRBJ1-2; TRBD1 is possibly the D segment (6 matching bases). Sequenced input: blood. The TCR originated in a man aged 30 to 45 in good health. The DNA sequence is as follows: TGCGCCAGCAGACTTGAACGGGGGCAAGCCTATGGCTACACCTTC. Translated, this is CASRLERGQAYGYTF.